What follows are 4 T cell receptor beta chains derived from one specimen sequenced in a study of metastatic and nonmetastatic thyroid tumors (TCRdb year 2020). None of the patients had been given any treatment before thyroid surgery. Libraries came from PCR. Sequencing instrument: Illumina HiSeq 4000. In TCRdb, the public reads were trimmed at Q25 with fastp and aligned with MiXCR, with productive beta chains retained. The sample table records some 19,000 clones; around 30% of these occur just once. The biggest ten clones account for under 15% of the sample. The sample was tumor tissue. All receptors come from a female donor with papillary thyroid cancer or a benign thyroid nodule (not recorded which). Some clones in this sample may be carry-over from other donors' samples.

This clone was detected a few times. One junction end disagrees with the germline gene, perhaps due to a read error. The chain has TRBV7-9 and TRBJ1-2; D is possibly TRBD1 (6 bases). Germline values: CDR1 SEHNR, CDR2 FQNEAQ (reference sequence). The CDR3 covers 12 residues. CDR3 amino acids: CVSSASQGGYTF. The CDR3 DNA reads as TGTGTCAGCAGCGCATCACAGGGTGGCTACACCTTC.

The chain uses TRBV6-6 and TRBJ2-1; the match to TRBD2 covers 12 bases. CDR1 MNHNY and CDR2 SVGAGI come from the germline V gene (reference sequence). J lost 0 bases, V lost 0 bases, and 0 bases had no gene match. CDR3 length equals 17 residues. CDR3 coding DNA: TGTGCCAGCAGTTACTCGACTAGCGGGAGCTCCTACAATGAGCAGTTCTTC. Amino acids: CASSYSTSGSSYNEQFF.

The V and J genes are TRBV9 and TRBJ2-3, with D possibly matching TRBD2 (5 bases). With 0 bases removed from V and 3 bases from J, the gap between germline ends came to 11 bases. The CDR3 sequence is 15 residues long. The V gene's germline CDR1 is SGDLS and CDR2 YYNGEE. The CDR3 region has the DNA TGTGCCAGCAGCGTAGTCGATTGGGAGACAGATACGCAGTATTTT. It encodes CASSVVDWETDTQYF.

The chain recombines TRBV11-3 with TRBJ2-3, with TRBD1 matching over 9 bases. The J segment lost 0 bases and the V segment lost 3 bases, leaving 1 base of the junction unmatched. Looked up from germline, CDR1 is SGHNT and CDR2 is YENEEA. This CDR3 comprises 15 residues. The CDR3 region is CASSFGTGSTDTQYF. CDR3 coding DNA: TGTGCCAGCAGCTTCGGGACAGGGAGCACAGATACGCAGTATTTT. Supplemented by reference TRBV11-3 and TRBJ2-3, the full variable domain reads EAGVVQSPRYKIIEKKQPVAFWCNPISGHNTLYWYLQNLGQGPELLIRYENEEAVDDSQLPKDRFSAERLKGVDSTLKIQPAELGDSAVYLCASSFGTGSTDTQYFGPGTRLTVL.